This TCR beta chain was documented in a study of Graves' ophthalmopathy and Graves' hyperthyroidism. Study-level background: By definition, stable hyperthyroidism involved no ophthalmopathy within 18 months of follow-up.

Aged 18 to 65, hyperthyroidism patients had new diagnoses of under 2 months' duration. V gave up 4 bases and J gave up 3 bases, with 10 bases separating them. This CDR3 spans 13 amino acids. This clonotype has only a few counts. RNA transcripts were the template, and TCR beta CDR3 regions were amplified from them. Scientists carried out first-round RT-PCR using HTBI primers and then a second-round multiplex PCR. Each CDR3 protein gets one entry after TCRdb re-called the multiplex PCR reads with MiXCR. In the table there are around 1.1 million distinct CDR3 sequences, less than 45% of which are singletons.

The chain uses TRBV12-3 or TRBV12-4 and TRBJ2-7, with a possible D match to TRBD1 (6 bases). The origin of this receptor is an adult man with Graves' hyperthyroidism. The sample consisted of peripheral blood or thyroid tissue (not recorded which). The CDR3 nucleotides are TGTGCCAGCAGTTGGGGACATGACTACGAGCAGTACTTC. Its translation: CASSWGHDYEQYF.